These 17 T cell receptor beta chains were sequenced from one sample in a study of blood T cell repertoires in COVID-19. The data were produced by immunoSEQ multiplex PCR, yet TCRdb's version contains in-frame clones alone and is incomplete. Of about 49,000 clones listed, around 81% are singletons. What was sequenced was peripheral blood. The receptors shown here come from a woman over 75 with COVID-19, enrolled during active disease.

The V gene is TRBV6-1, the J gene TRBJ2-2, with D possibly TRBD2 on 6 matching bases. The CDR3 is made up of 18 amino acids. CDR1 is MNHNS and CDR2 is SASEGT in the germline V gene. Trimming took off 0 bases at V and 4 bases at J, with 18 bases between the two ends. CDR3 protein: CASSEAPGGSGTTGELFF. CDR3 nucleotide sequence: TGTGCCAGCAGTGAAGCACCCGGGGGTAGCGGAACCACCGGGGAGCTGTTTTTT.

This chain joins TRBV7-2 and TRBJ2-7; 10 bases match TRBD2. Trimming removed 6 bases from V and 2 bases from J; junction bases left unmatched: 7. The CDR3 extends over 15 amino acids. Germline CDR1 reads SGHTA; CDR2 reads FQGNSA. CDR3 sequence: CASSPLTSGPYEQYF. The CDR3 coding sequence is TGTGCCAGCAGTCCGTTGACTAGCGGGCCCTACGAGCAGTACTTC.

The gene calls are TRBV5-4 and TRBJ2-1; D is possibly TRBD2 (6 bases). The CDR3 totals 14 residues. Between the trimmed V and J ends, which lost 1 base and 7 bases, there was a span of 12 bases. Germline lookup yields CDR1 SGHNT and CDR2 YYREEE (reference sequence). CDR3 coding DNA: TGTGCCAGCAGCTTGCCGACCGGAGGGAATGAGCAGTTCTTC. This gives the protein CASSLPTGGNEQFF. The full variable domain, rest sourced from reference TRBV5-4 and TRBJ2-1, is ETGVTQSPTHLIKTRGQQVTLRCSSQSGHNTVSWYQQALGQGPQFIFQYYREEENGRGNFPPRFSGLQFPNYSSELNVNALELDDSALYLCASSLPTGGNEQFFGPGTRLTVL.

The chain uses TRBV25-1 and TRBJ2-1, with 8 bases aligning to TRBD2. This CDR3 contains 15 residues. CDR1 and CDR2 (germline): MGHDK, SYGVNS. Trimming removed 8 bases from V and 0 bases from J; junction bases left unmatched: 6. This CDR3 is CASRGGGSSYNEQFF. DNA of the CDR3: TGTGCCAGCCGGGGGGGCGGGAGCTCCTACAATGAGCAGTTCTTC.

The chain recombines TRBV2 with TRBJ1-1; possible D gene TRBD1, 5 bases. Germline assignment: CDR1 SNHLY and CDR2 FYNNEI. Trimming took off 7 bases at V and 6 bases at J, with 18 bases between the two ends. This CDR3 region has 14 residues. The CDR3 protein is CASTTQGMIPEAFF. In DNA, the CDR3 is TGTGCCAGCACCACTCAGGGCATGATCCCTGAAGCTTTCTTT. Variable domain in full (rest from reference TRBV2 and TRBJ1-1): EPEVTQTPSHQVTQMGQEVILRCVPISNHLYFYWYRQILGQKVEFLVSFYNNEISEKSEIFDDQFSVERPDGSNFTLKIRSTKLEDSAMYFCASTTQGMIPEAFFGQGTRLTVV.

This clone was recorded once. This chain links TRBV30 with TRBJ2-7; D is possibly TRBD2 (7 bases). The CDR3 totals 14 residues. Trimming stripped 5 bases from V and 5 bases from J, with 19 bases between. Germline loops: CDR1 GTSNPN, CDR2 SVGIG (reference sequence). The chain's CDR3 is CAWSLGAGVDEQYF. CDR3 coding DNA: TGTGCCTGGTCCCTGGGGGCGGGAGTTGACGAGCAGTACTTC.

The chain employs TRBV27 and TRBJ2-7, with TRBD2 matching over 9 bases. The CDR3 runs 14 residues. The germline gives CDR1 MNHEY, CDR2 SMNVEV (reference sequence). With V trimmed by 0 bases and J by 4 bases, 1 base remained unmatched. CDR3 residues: CASSLSAGGYEQYF. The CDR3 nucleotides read TGTGCCAGCAGTTTATCAGCGGGAGGTTACGAGCAGTACTTC.

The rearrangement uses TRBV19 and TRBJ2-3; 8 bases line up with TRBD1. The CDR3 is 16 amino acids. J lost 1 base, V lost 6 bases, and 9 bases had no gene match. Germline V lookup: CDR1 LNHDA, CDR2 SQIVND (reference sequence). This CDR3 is CASSPQVTGGTDTQYF. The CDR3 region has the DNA TGTGCCAGTAGCCCCCAGGTGACAGGGGGCACAGATACGCAGTATTTT.

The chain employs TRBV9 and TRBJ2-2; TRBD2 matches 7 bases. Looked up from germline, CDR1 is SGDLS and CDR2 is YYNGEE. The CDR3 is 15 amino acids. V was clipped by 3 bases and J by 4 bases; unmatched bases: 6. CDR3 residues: CASSAVLATTGELFF. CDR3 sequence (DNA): TGTGCCAGCAGCGCCGTACTAGCGACCACCGGGGAGCTGTTTTTT.

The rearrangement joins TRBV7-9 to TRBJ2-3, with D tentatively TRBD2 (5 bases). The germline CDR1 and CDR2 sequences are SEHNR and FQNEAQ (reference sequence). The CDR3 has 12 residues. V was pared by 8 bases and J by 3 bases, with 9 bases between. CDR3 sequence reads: CASGTSTDTQYF. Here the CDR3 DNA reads TGTGCCAGCGGAACTAGTACAGATACGCAGTATTTT. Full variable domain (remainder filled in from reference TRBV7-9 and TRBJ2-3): DTGVSQNPRHKITKRGQNVTFRCDPISEHNRLYWYRQTLGQGPEFLTYFQNEAQLEKSRLLSDRFSAERPKGSFSTLEIQRTEQGDSAMYLCASGTSTDTQYFGPGTRLTVL.

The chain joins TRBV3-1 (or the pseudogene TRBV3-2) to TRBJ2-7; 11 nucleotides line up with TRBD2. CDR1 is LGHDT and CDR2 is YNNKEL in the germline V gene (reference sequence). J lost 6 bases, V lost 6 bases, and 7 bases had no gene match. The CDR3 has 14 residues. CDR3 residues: CASSRGTSGVEQYF. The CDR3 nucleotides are TGTGCCAGCAGTCGCGGGACTAGCGGCGTCGAGCAGTACTTC.

The CDR3 reads CASSPRLGRSHHSGANVLTF. CDR3 coding DNA: TGTGCCAGCAGTCCCCGATTGGGCAGGTCCCATCACTCTGGGGCCAACGTCCTGACTTTC. The V and J genes are TRBV27 and TRBJ2-6, with D unresolved. Trimming removed 5 bases from V and 0 bases from J, with 23 bases in between. This CDR3 has 20 amino acids. Germline lookup yields CDR1 MNHEY and CDR2 SMNVEV (reference sequence). Complete variable domain (other parts from reference TRBV27 and TRBJ2-6): EAQVTQNPRYLITVTGKKLTVTCSQNMNHEYMSWYRQDPGLGLRQIYYSMNVEVTDKGDVPEGYKVSRKEKRNFPLILESPSPNQTSLYFCASSPRLGRSHHSGANVLTFGAGSRLTVL.

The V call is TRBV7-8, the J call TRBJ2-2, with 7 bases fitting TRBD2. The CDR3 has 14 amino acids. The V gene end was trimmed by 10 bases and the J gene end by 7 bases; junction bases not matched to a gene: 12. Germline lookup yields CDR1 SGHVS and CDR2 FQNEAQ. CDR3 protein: CATSNRDYGGELFF. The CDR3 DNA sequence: TGTGCCACCTCCAACCGGGACTATGGCGGGGAGCTGTTTTTT.

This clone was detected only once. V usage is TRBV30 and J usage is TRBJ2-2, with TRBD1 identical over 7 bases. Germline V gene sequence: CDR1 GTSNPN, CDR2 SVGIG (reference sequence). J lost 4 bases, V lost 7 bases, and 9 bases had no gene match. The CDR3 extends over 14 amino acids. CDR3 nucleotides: TGTGCCTTTCAGGACAGGCGGATCACCGGGGAGCTGTTTTTT. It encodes CAFQDRRITGELFF.

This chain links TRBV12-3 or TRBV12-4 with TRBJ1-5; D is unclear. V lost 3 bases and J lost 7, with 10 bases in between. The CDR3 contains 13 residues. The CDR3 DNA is TGTGCCAGCAGTTTTGGGCCCCGCCAGCCCCAGCATTTT. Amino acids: CASSFGPRQPQHF.

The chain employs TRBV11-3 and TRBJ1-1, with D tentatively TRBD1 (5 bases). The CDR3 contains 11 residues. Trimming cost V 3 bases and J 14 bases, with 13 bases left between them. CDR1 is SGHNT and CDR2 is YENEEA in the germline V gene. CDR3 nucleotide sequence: TGTGCCAGCAGCTTGGGCTTACAGGTCTTCTTT. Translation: CASSLGLQVFF.

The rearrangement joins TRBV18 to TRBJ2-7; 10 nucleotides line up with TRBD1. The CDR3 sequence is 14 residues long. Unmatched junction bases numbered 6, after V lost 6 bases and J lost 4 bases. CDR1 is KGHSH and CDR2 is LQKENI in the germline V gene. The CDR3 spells CASSKDRGEYEQYF. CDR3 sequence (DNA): TGTGCCAGCTCGAAGGACAGGGGGGAATACGAGCAGTACTTC.